This T cell receptor beta chain originates from a study of blood T cell repertoires in COVID-19. For the study at large: Acute and convalescent COVID-19 samples came from the United States, Italy and Spain. PBMCs, B-cell-depleted T cells, or T cells provided the cDNA or gDNA that made up the material.

J lost 0 bases, V lost 3 bases, and 5 bases had no gene match. CDR1 and CDR2 (germline): MGHDK, SYGVNS. CDR3 size: 16 residues. This clone appeared a few times. As processed by the authors: Quantification of nucleated cells was approximated via reference gene primer amplification. Generated by immunoSEQ multiplex PCR, the TCRdb table keeps only in-frame clones and is missing some. V and J calls and clone size are copied from that table; D and trimming were computed from the DNA. This sample carries 80,000 to 100,000 clones, approximately 79% of them seen once, and the ten largest clones take approximately 10%.

Sequencing input: peripheral blood. The source is a man in his 70s with active or convalescent COVID-19. The genes are TRBV25-1 and TRBJ2-1, with 7 bases aligning to TRBD2. The CDR3: CASSDPRGSSYNEQFF. The DNA for the CDR3 is TGTGCCAGCAGTGATCCGCGGGGGAGCTCCTACAATGAGCAGTTCTTC.